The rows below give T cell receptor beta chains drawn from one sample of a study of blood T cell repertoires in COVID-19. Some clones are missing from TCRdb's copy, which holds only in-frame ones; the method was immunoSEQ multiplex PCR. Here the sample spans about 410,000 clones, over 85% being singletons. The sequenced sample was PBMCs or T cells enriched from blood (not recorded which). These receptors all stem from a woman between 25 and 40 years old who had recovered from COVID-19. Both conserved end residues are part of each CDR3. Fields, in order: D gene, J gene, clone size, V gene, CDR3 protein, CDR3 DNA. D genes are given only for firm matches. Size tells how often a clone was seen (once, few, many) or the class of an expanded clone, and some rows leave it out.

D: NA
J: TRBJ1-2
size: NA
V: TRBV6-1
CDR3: CASSASPGLRANYGYTF
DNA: TGTGCCAGCAGTGCCTCTCCGGGACTAAGAGCTAACTATGGCTACACCTTC

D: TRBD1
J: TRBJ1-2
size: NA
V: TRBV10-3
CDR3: CAISDTGTGNYGYTF
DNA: TGTGCCATCAGTGATACCGGGACAGGGAACTATGGCTACACCTTC

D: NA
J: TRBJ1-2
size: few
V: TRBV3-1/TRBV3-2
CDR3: CASSQRGAGYTF
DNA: TGTGCCAGCAGCCAACGGGGTGCTGGCTACACCTTC

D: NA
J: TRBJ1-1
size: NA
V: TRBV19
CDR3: CASSIGLGEAFF
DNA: TGTGCCAGTAGTATAGGACTAGGCGAAGCTTTCTTT

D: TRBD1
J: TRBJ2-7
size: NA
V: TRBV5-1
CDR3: CASSLVGGQGYEQYF
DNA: TGCGCCAGCAGCTTGGTAGGGGGCCAGGGCTACGAGCAGTACTTC

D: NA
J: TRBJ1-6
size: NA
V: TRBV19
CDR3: CASSIGGQYNSPLHF
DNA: TGTGCCAGTAGTATAGGGGGCCAGTATAATTCACCCCTCCACTTT

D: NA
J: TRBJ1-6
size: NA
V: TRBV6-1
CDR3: CASSESPRGHSPLHF
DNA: TGTGCCAGCAGTGAAAGTCCAAGGGGCCATTCACCCCTCCACTTT

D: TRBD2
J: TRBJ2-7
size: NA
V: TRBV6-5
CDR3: CASSLGLALEQYF
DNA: TGTGCCAGCAGTTTAGGACTAGCTCTCGAGCAGTACTTC

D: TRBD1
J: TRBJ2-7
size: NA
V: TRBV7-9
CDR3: CASSGQTGYEQYF
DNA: TGTGCCAGCAGCGGACAGACAGGGTACGAGCAGTACTTC

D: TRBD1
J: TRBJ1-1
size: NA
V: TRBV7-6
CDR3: CASSLAPGQASTEAFF
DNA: TGTGCCAGCAGCCTAGCCCCCGGACAGGCGAGCACTGAAGCTTTCTTT

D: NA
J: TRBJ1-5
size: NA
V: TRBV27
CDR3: CASSLRLGAGNQPQHF
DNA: TGTGCCAGCAGTCTCAGATTGGGGGCCGGCAATCAGCCCCAGCATTTT

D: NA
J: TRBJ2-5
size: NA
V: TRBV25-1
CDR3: CASSEGSTTQYF
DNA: TGTGCCAGCAGCGAGGGATCTACGACCCAGTACTTC

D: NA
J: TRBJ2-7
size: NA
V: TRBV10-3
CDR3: CAISESTRRDSGYEQYF
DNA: TGTGCCATCAGTGAGTCGACTCGGCGGGATTCGGGCTACGAGCAGTACTTC